The present T cell receptor (beta chain) was sequenced within a study of identical twins. The donors were all healthy and Caucasian. V lost 4 bases and J lost 3, with 9 bases in between. Germline V gene sequence: CDR1 ENHRY, CDR2 SYGVKD. The CDR3 loop spans 14 amino acids. TCRdb re-derived calls from the 5' RACE reads in MiXCR, one entry per CDR3 protein. The sample has roughly 710,000 distinct CDR3 sequences, around 6.1% seen once; the top ten hold 1.5% to 2%. This clonotype was detected a few times. Its antigen is currently unknown. Findings and limits, study-wide: Within monozygotic twins, out-of-frame TCR alpha sharing was underestimated by the models.

The chain links TRBV10-3 to TRBJ2-2, with D unclear. This TCR was sampled from a man aged 18 to 35 in good health. Sequencing was performed on naive T cells sorted from blood. CDR3 protein: CAISGRADTGELFF. Here the CDR3 DNA reads TGTGCCATCAGTGGAAGGGCCGACACCGGGGAGCTGTTTTTT.